Listed below are T cell receptor beta chains from one sample, sequenced in a study of early T cells in non-severe SARS-CoV-2 infection. Each CDR3 protein gets one entry after TCRdb re-called the 5' RACE reads with MiXCR. The data contain about 66,000 distinct CDR3 sequences, roughly an eighth of them seen just once; the ten biggest clones take up about 8.5%. The specimen sequenced was whole blood. The receptors shown here come from an adult who was a healthcare worker with PCR-confirmed SARS-CoV-2 infection or an uninfected control (not recorded which). CDR3s include the opening cysteine and the closing phenylalanine or tryptophan. The order of the fields is CDR3 DNA, CDR3 protein, V gene, clone size, J gene, D gene. The D gene is left open where the match is weak. Only some rows state a clone size, as once, few, many or a class for expanded clones.

CDR3 DNA: TGCAGCGCCTCCTGGGTAACTAATGAAAAACTGTTTTTT
CDR3 protein: CSASWVTNEKLFF
V gene: TRBV29-1
clone size: many
J gene: TRBJ1-4
D gene: NA

CDR3 DNA: TGTGCCAGCAGTTCGGGACGGATCGAGCAGTACTTC
CDR3 protein: CASSSGRIEQYF
V gene: TRBV6-2/TRBV6-3
clone size: medium-sized
J gene: TRBJ2-7
D gene: NA

CDR3 DNA: TGCGCCAGCAGCCCGGGGACTAGCGGGAGGTCCAGAGATACGCAGTATTTT
CDR3 protein: CASSPGTSGRSRDTQYF
V gene: TRBV5-1
clone size: many
J gene: TRBJ2-3
D gene: TRBD2

CDR3 DNA: TGCAGCGTTCGGCTAGGGTGGGGCGAGCAGTACTTC
CDR3 protein: CSVRLGWGEQYF
V gene: TRBV29-1
clone size: NA
J gene: TRBJ2-7
D gene: NA

CDR3 DNA: TGTGCCAGCAGCTTAGTCGGCGGGAAAGATACGCAGTATTTT
CDR3 protein: CASSLVGGKDTQYF
V gene: TRBV7-2
clone size: NA
J gene: TRBJ2-3
D gene: NA

CDR3 DNA: TGTGCCAGCAGCCGATTAACTAGCGGGGGTTACAATGAGCAGTTCTTC
CDR3 protein: CASSRLTSGGYNEQFF
V gene: TRBV3-1
clone size: NA
J gene: TRBJ2-1
D gene: TRBD2

CDR3 DNA: TGTGCCAGCAGGTTTTTGATCACAGATACGCAGTATTTT
CDR3 protein: CASRFLITDTQYF
V gene: TRBV11-2
clone size: few
J gene: TRBJ2-3
D gene: NA

CDR3 DNA: TGTGCCAGCAGTTTGGGCTTCGACACTAGCACAGATACGCAGTATTTT
CDR3 protein: CASSLGFDTSTDTQYF
V gene: TRBV6-5
clone size: few
J gene: TRBJ2-3
D gene: NA

CDR3 DNA: TGTGCCAGCAGAGGGACTAGCGGGATCTCGGCTGAGCAGTTCTTC
CDR3 protein: CASRGTSGISAEQFF
V gene: TRBV6-6
clone size: many
J gene: TRBJ2-1
D gene: TRBD2

CDR3 DNA: TGTGCCAGCAGCCAAGTTTTCGGCACCGGGGAGCTGTTTTTT
CDR3 protein: CASSQVFGTGELFF
V gene: TRBV3-1
clone size: NA
J gene: TRBJ2-2
D gene: NA

CDR3 DNA: TGTGCCAGCAGTGTTAGAGGGAGTGTGTCAGATACGCAGTATTTT
CDR3 protein: CASSVRGSVSDTQYF
V gene: TRBV2
clone size: NA
J gene: TRBJ2-3
D gene: NA

CDR3 DNA: TGTGCCAGCAGCTTAGGCAGAGTCAATCAGCCCCAGCATTTT
CDR3 protein: CASSLGRVNQPQHF
V gene: TRBV7-2
clone size: medium-sized
J gene: TRBJ1-5
D gene: NA

CDR3 DNA: TGCAGTGCTAGACAGTTTGGGGAGACCCAGTACTTC
CDR3 protein: CSARQFGETQYF
V gene: TRBV20-1
clone size: NA
J gene: TRBJ2-5
D gene: NA

CDR3 DNA: TGTGCCAGCAGCAACAGTGCAGCGGCCCAAGAGACCCAGTACTTC
CDR3 protein: CASSNSAAAQETQYF
V gene: TRBV7-3
clone size: few
J gene: TRBJ2-5
D gene: NA

CDR3 DNA: TGTGCCAGCAGCTCGGGCGGGAGTTTGTACAATGAGCAGTTCTTC
CDR3 protein: CASSSGGSLYNEQFF
V gene: TRBV5-4
clone size: NA
J gene: TRBJ2-1
D gene: TRBD2

CDR3 DNA: TGTGCCAGCAGGGGTCGGGAACAAGAGACCCAGTACTTC
CDR3 protein: CASRGREQETQYF
V gene: TRBV11-2
clone size: NA
J gene: TRBJ2-5
D gene: NA

CDR3 DNA: TGTGCCAGCAGCTTAGCGAAGGGGGAGCAGTACTTC
CDR3 protein: CASSLAKGEQYF
V gene: TRBV7-6
clone size: medium-sized
J gene: TRBJ2-7
D gene: NA

CDR3 DNA: TGTGCCAGCAGGACAGGGGGGAATACGCAGTATTTT
CDR3 protein: CASRTGGNTQYF
V gene: TRBV6-5
clone size: few
J gene: TRBJ2-3
D gene: TRBD1

CDR3 DNA: TGTGCCAGCCACATTACAGGGGATAGCTCCTACAATGAGCAGTTCTTC
CDR3 protein: CASHITGDSSYNEQFF
V gene: TRBV14
clone size: NA
J gene: TRBJ2-1
D gene: TRBD1

CDR3 DNA: TGTGCCAGCAGCCAAGAACAGGGAAAGTCGAACGAGCAGTACTTC
CDR3 protein: CASSQEQGKSNEQYF
V gene: TRBV3-1
clone size: NA
J gene: TRBJ2-7
D gene: NA

CDR3 DNA: TGTGCCAGCAGTGTGACGGGAAGCTCCTATAATTCACCCCTCCACTTT
CDR3 protein: CASSVTGSSYNSPLHF
V gene: TRBV6-1
clone size: few
J gene: TRBJ1-6
D gene: NA

CDR3 DNA: TGCAGTGCTAGGGGGTCAGACAGGGGACCTTATGGCTACACCTTC
CDR3 protein: CSARGSDRGPYGYTF
V gene: TRBV20-1
clone size: NA
J gene: TRBJ1-2
D gene: TRBD1

CDR3 DNA: TGTGCCAGCAGTTTAGGGAAACCGGACGGCTACACCTTC
CDR3 protein: CASSLGKPDGYTF
V gene: TRBV12-3/TRBV12-4
clone size: few
J gene: TRBJ1-2
D gene: NA

CDR3 DNA: TGTGCCAGTAGTCCGGGACTAGCGGAGACCTTACTCCGCGTCTACAATGAGCAGTTCTTC
CDR3 protein: CASSPGLAETLLRVYNEQFF
V gene: TRBV19
clone size: few
J gene: TRBJ2-1
D gene: TRBD2

CDR3 DNA: TGCGCCAGCAGCTTGGAAACTTCCGCGGATACGCAGTATTTT
CDR3 protein: CASSLETSADTQYF
V gene: TRBV5-1
clone size: many
J gene: TRBJ2-3
D gene: NA

CDR3 DNA: TGTGCCAGCAGCTATTGGGGACACTCCCCGAACTACAATGAGCAGTTCTTC
CDR3 protein: CASSYWGHSPNYNEQFF
V gene: TRBV7-2
clone size: many
J gene: TRBJ2-1
D gene: NA

CDR3 DNA: TGTGCCAGCAGGTTACAGGCGATCACCGGGGAGCTGTTTTTT
CDR3 protein: CASRLQAITGELFF
V gene: TRBV7-2
clone size: few
J gene: TRBJ2-2
D gene: NA

CDR3 DNA: TGTGCCAGCAGTAAAGAGGACCGGGGTGAGCAGTACTTC
CDR3 protein: CASSKEDRGEQYF
V gene: TRBV7-6
clone size: many
J gene: TRBJ2-7
D gene: NA

CDR3 DNA: TGCAGCGCCGGATCAGGGGCTGGAAACACCATATATTTT
CDR3 protein: CSAGSGAGNTIYF
V gene: TRBV29-1
clone size: few
J gene: TRBJ1-3
D gene: NA

CDR3 DNA: TGTGCCACCAGTGATTCTACCCGGGGTAATTCACCCCTCCACTTT
CDR3 protein: CATSDSTRGNSPLHF
V gene: TRBV24-1
clone size: many
J gene: TRBJ1-6
D gene: NA

CDR3 DNA: TGCAGTGCTAGGGACAGGCTAAAGGTGAATGAGCAGTTCTTC
CDR3 protein: CSARDRLKVNEQFF
V gene: TRBV20-1
clone size: few
J gene: TRBJ2-1
D gene: TRBD1

CDR3 DNA: TGTGCCAGCAGTTACGACAGCCGCAATGAGCAGTTCTTC
CDR3 protein: CASSYDSRNEQFF
V gene: TRBV6-2/TRBV6-3
clone size: many
J gene: TRBJ2-1
D gene: NA

CDR3 DNA: TGCGCCAGCAGTGAGTTCGGGATTACCTACGAGCAGTACTTC
CDR3 protein: CASSEFGITYEQYF
V gene: TRBV10-2
clone size: few
J gene: TRBJ2-7
D gene: NA

CDR3 DNA: TGTGCCAGCAGCCTTTCCCTAGACAGCAGCACTGAAGCTTTCTTT
CDR3 protein: CASSLSLDSSTEAFF
V gene: TRBV3-1
clone size: few
J gene: TRBJ1-1
D gene: NA

CDR3 DNA: TGCAGCGTTAACGGGGGAAGGAACACTGAAGCTTTCTTT
CDR3 protein: CSVNGGRNTEAFF
V gene: TRBV29-1
clone size: few
J gene: TRBJ1-1
D gene: NA

CDR3 DNA: TGTGCCAGCACAACAACGCCGGGAGGGGAGGGTGAAAAACTGTTTTTT
CDR3 protein: CASTTTPGGEGEKLFF
V gene: TRBV9
clone size: NA
J gene: TRBJ1-4
D gene: NA

CDR3 DNA: TGCAGCTACGTTGTGAACACTGAAGCTTTCTTT
CDR3 protein: CSYVVNTEAFF
V gene: TRBV29-1
clone size: few
J gene: TRBJ1-1
D gene: NA

CDR3 DNA: TGTGCCATCCGCCTAGGATTACAGGGTTCCCTCTATGGCTACACCTTC
CDR3 protein: CAIRLGLQGSLYGYTF
V gene: TRBV2
clone size: few
J gene: TRBJ1-2
D gene: NA

CDR3 DNA: TGCAGCGTTCAGGGTAGCGGGAGTTCATACAATGAGCAGTTCTTC
CDR3 protein: CSVQGSGSSYNEQFF
V gene: TRBV29-1
clone size: few
J gene: TRBJ2-1
D gene: TRBD2

CDR3 DNA: TGCAGTGCTCTTTTACAAGAGACCCAGTACTTC
CDR3 protein: CSALLQETQYF
V gene: TRBV20-1
clone size: many
J gene: TRBJ2-5
D gene: NA

CDR3 DNA: TGCAGTGCTAGAGATCCCGGACACATCTACGAGCAGTACTTC
CDR3 protein: CSARDPGHIYEQYF
V gene: TRBV20-1
clone size: few
J gene: TRBJ2-7
D gene: NA

CDR3 DNA: TGTGCCAGCAGCCTAGTGGGAGGGCCACCAGATACGCAGTATTTT
CDR3 protein: CASSLVGGPPDTQYF
V gene: TRBV6-2/TRBV6-3
clone size: few
J gene: TRBJ2-3
D gene: TRBD2

CDR3 DNA: TGCGCCAGCAGCCAAGCCGCGGACAGGGGGAACACTGAAGCTTTCTTT
CDR3 protein: CASSQAADRGNTEAFF
V gene: TRBV4-3
clone size: many
J gene: TRBJ1-1
D gene: TRBD1

CDR3 DNA: TGTGCCTGGAGTCGTCTAGCGGGAGGGTACCCAGATACGCAGTATTTT
CDR3 protein: CAWSRLAGGYPDTQYF
V gene: TRBV30
clone size: few
J gene: TRBJ2-3
D gene: TRBD2

CDR3 DNA: TGCGCCAGCAGCCTTGGACAGTCTAACTATGGCTACACCTTC
CDR3 protein: CASSLGQSNYGYTF
V gene: TRBV5-1
clone size: many
J gene: TRBJ1-2
D gene: NA

CDR3 DNA: TGCGCCAGCAGCTTTTTACAGGGGAACTCCTACAATGAGCAGTTCTTC
CDR3 protein: CASSFLQGNSYNEQFF
V gene: TRBV5-1
clone size: many
J gene: TRBJ2-1
D gene: TRBD1

CDR3 DNA: TGTGCCAGCAGTGACCAAGGTGAAGATACGCAGTATTTT
CDR3 protein: CASSDQGEDTQYF
V gene: TRBV6-4
clone size: many
J gene: TRBJ2-3
D gene: NA

CDR3 DNA: TGTGCCACCAGTGATTGGACGGAGAACCACAATGAGCAGTTCTTC
CDR3 protein: CATSDWTENHNEQFF
V gene: TRBV24-1
clone size: many
J gene: TRBJ2-1
D gene: NA

CDR3 DNA: TGCGCCAGCAGTTTAAGGATAGGGACCCACGGTGAGCAGTTCTTC
CDR3 protein: CASSLRIGTHGEQFF
V gene: TRBV10-1
clone size: NA
J gene: TRBJ2-1
D gene: NA

CDR3 DNA: TGCAGCATCAGGGGAGGCATGAACACTGAAGCTTTCTTT
CDR3 protein: CSIRGGMNTEAFF
V gene: TRBV29-1
clone size: few
J gene: TRBJ1-1
D gene: NA

CDR3 DNA: TGTGCCAGCAGTTTACCCCACAGAAGCGAGCAGTACTTC
CDR3 protein: CASSLPHRSEQYF
V gene: TRBV28
clone size: many
J gene: TRBJ2-7
D gene: NA

CDR3 DNA: TGTGCCAGCAGCACCTATGACAGGGCTGGAAACACCATATATTTT
CDR3 protein: CASSTYDRAGNTIYF
V gene: TRBV14
clone size: NA
J gene: TRBJ1-3
D gene: TRBD1

CDR3 DNA: TGCGCCAGCAGCTTGGAGAGGAATCAGCCCCAGCATTTT
CDR3 protein: CASSLERNQPQHF
V gene: TRBV5-1
clone size: many
J gene: TRBJ1-5
D gene: NA

CDR3 DNA: TGTGCCAGCAGGCACGGGGCCCTAGCGAGTACCTACGAGCAGTACTTC
CDR3 protein: CASRHGALASTYEQYF
V gene: TRBV28
clone size: many
J gene: TRBJ2-7
D gene: NA